A single sample gave rise to the 21 T cell receptor beta chains below, sequenced in a study of T-cell reconstitution after alpha-beta-depleted transplantation in children. Using unique molecular identifiers, the investigators prepared the TCRbeta library. TCRdb independently ran MiXCR on the PCR reads; one entry per CDR3 protein. The sample has 170,000 or so distinct CDR3 sequences, about 6.8% seen once; the top ten hold over 2.5%. The specimen was PBMCs from the stem cell graft donor, collected from the stem cell graft. Source of these receptors: a human donor who donated a stem cell graft to a child with Wiskott-Aldrich syndrome.

This clonotype was observed a few times. The chain uses TRBV6-2 or TRBV6-3 and TRBJ1-5; D perhaps matches TRBD1 (6 bases). The germline V gene has CDR1 MNHEY and CDR2 SVGEGT. V gave up 7 bases and J gave up 3 bases, with 10 bases separating them. CDR3 length: 13 amino acids. The CDR3 sequence is CASTRQVNQPQHF. CDR3 coding DNA: TGTGCCAGCACGAGACAGGTCAATCAGCCCCAGCATTTT.

The gene calls are TRBV30 and TRBJ2-3; 10 bases map to TRBD1. J lost 4 bases, V lost 2 bases, and 6 bases had no gene match. The CDR3 has 15 residues. From germline, CDR1 is GTSNPN and CDR2 SVGIG (reference sequence). CDR3 DNA sequence: TGTGCCTGGAGTCAATACGGGACAGGGGCAGATACGCAGTATTTT. Translating it yields CAWSQYGTGADTQYF.

The chain links TRBV7-2 to TRBJ2-3; weak D call: TRBD1 (6 bases). The ends were cut back, 3 bases at V and 4 bases at J, with 20 bases in the middle. From germline, CDR1 is SGHTA and CDR2 FQGNSA. The CDR3 runs 17 residues. The DNA of the CDR3 is TGTGCCAGCAGCTTGAGGGTTGGGGGCCTGTCCCCAGATACGCAGTATTTT. This sequence encodes CASSLRVGGLSPDTQYF.

The chain couples TRBV19 to TRBJ1-2; D is undetermined. Germline V gene data show CDR1 as LNHDA and CDR2 as SQIVND (reference sequence). V shed 1 base and J shed 6 bases, with 9 bases lying between them. The CDR3 sequence is 13 residues long. The CDR3 bases are TGTGCCAGTAGTATAGGGATCCGGGATGGCTACACCTTC. It is translated as CASSIGIRDGYTF.

This clonotype has ten or more counts. The V call is TRBV6-1, the J call TRBJ2-1; TRBD2 matches at 7 bases. Trimming cost V 7 bases and J 3 bases; bases outside gene matches: 9. This CDR3 is 15 amino acids long. Germline V gene sequence: CDR1 MNHNS, CDR2 SASEGT. CDR3 residues: CASTTGSGDYNEQFF. The CDR3 DNA reads as TGTGCCAGCACTACCGGCAGCGGGGACTACAATGAGCAGTTCTTC.

This chain connects TRBV4-2 to TRBJ2-1; a weak D match, TRBD2 (7 bases). Between the trimmed V and J ends, which lost 3 bases and 10 bases, there was a span of 25 bases. The CDR3 sequence is 17 residues long. Germline V gene data show CDR1 as LGHNA and CDR2 as YNFKEQ. The DNA of the CDR3 is TGTGCCAGCAGCCAGCCCCCCACGCGGGGGCTTCACCCCGAGCAGTTCTTC. Translated, it gives CASSQPPTRGLHPEQFF.

Written as DNA, the CDR3 is TGCAGTGCTACCGGGACTGCTAATGAAAAACTGTTTTTT. Translation: CSATGTANEKLFF. The V gene is TRBV20-1, the J gene TRBJ1-4, with a weak D call TRBD1 (5 bases). The CDR3 length is 13 residues. Germline V gene sequence: CDR1 DFQATT, CDR2 SNEGSKA (reference sequence). V was cut by 4 bases and J by 3 bases, with 9 bases left in between.

In its sample, this clonotype was seen many times. The rearrangement joins TRBV12-3 or TRBV12-4 to TRBJ2-4; TRBD1 agrees at 7 bases. The CDR3 runs 14 residues. J was trimmed by 7 bases and V by 2 bases; bases with no gene match: 5. CDR3 DNA sequence: TGTGCCAGCAGTTTACGACAGGGCCGGAACATTCAGTACTTC. This sequence encodes CASSLRQGRNIQYF.

This clonotype came up many times. This chain links TRBV12-3 or TRBV12-4 with TRBJ2-1; possible D gene TRBD2, 6 bases. V was clipped by 5 bases and J by 1 base, with 15 bases between them. There are 16 residues in the CDR3. The CDR3 DNA sequence: TGTGCCAGCAGTCCAGGACTACCTTGGTCCTACAATGAGCAGTTCTTC. Translation gives CASSPGLPWSYNEQFF.

This clonotype appeared many times. V is TRBV7-2 and J is TRBJ2-1, with no clear D. The CDR3 length is 11 residues. V shed 4 bases and J shed 3 bases, with 1 base lying between them. Germline V gives CDR1 SGHTA, CDR2 FQGNSA. In nucleotides, the CDR3 is TGTGCCAGCAGCTACTACAATGAGCAGTTCTTC. Residues: CASSYYNEQFF.

This clonotype was counted ten times or more. The chain has TRBV18 and TRBJ2-7, with 7 bases matching TRBD1. Losses at the gene ends were 6 bases for V and 5 bases for J; bases not matched to a gene: 4. CDR3 length: 12 residues. Looked up from germline, CDR1 is KGHSH and CDR2 is LQKENI. CDR3 in amino acids: CASSRQGDEQYF. DNA for the CDR3: TGTGCCAGCTCGAGGCAGGGGGACGAGCAGTACTTC. The variable domain in full, completed from reference TRBV18 and TRBJ2-7, reads NAGVMQNPRHLVRRRGQEARLRCSPMKGHSHVYWYRQLPEEGLKFMVYLQKENIIDESGMPKERFSAEFPKEGPSILRIQQVVRGDSAAYFCASSRQGDEQYFGPGTRLTVT.

There are many counts of this clonotype. The chain combines TRBV12-3 or TRBV12-4 with TRBJ2-7; 9 nucleotides align to TRBD1. With V trimmed by 6 bases and J by 6 bases, 12 bases remained unmatched. The CDR3 contains 15 residues. CDR3 in amino acids: CASSLLIRDRAEQYF. The CDR3 region has the DNA TGTGCCAGCAGCCTACTAATAAGGGACAGGGCCGAGCAGTACTTC.

This clonotype was seen repeatedly, ten times or more. The limits of the CDR3 on the DNA are not certain, so only TCRdb's listed CDR3 is given. This rearrangement joins TRBV19 to TRBJ2-7; TRBD1, the table's D call, was not compared with the DNA. Ends included, the CDR3 has 12 residues. Germline-derived CDR1 and CDR2 are LNHDA and SQIVND (reference sequence). This chain's CDR3 is CASGQGAYEQYF.

There are a few counts of this clonotype. The chain recombines TRBV7-9 with TRBJ2-6; no firm D call. Germline assignment: CDR1 SEHNR and CDR2 FQNEAQ (reference sequence). The CDR3 is 17 residues long. Trimming left V 4 bases short and J 4 bases short, with 17 bases between. The CDR3 region is CASSSRVTSEGANVLTF. The CDR3 nucleotides are TGTGCCAGCAGCTCCCGCGTCACCAGTGAAGGGGCCAACGTCCTGACTTTC. Full variable domain (missing parts from reference TRBV7-9 and TRBJ2-6): DTGVSQNPRHKITKRGQNVTFRCDPISEHNRLYWYRQTLGQGPEFLTYFQNEAQLEKSRLLSDRFSAERPKGSFSTLEIQRTEQGDSAMYLCASSSRVTSEGANVLTFGAGSRLTVL.

In this sample, this clonotype turned up a few times. The chain recombines TRBV11-2 with TRBJ2-3; possibly TRBD1 or TRBD2 for D (6 bases each). Germline CDR1 reads SGHAT; CDR2 reads FQNNGV. The CDR3 is made up of 13 amino acids. V gave up 3 bases and J gave up 13 bases, with 17 bases separating them. CDR3 sequence reads: CASSFFTGAKKYF. The CDR3 nucleotides are TGTGCCAGCAGCTTTTTTACGGGGGCTAAAAAGTATTTT.

In this sample, this clonotype turned up many times. V gene TRBV9 combines with J gene TRBJ2-3; TRBD1 matches 8 bases. The trim removed 4 bases at V and 4 bases at J, leaving 2 bases unmatched. Germline V gives CDR1 SGDLS, CDR2 YYNGEE. This CDR3 comprises 13 residues. CDR3 nucleotides: TGTGCCAGCAGCCTGACAGGGGCAGATACGCAGTATTTT. Translated, it gives CASSLTGADTQYF.

Many counts were recorded for this clonotype. The J gene is TRBJ2-1, the V gene TRBV15; D not certain. V gave up 0 bases and J gave up 7 bases, with 16 bases separating them. The CDR3 is made up of 16 amino acids. Per the germline V gene, CDR1 is LNHNV and CDR2 is YYDKDF (reference sequence). DNA of the CDR3: TGTGCCACCAGCAGAGATCGGGTTTCTAGTATGAATGAGCAGTTCTTC. Protein: CATSRDRVSSMNEQFF.

V is TRBV11-1 and J is TRBJ2-1, with a possible D match to TRBD1 (6 bases). Trimming stripped 2 bases from V and 5 bases from J, with 13 bases between. Per the germline V gene, CDR1 is SGHAT and CDR2 is FQDESV (reference sequence). The CDR3 is 15 amino acids. The DNA for the CDR3 is TGTGCCAGCAGCTTATGGACAGACCCAAACAATGAGCAGTTCTTC. This codes for CASSLWTDPNNEQFF.

Ten or more counts support this clonotype. The chain recombines TRBV10-3 with TRBJ2-3, with a tentative D call TRBD2 (6 bases). Germline CDR1 ENHRY, CDR2 SYGVKD. The CDR3 is made up of 14 amino acids. V lost 10 bases and J lost 1, with 15 bases in between. The CDR3 protein is CATRTGTGTDTQYF. For the CDR3, the DNA is TGTGCCACCCGCACCGGGACTGGCACAGATACGCAGTATTTT.

The sample holds many counts of this clonotype. The rearrangement links TRBV20-1 to TRBJ2-7; 7 bases fit TRBD2. Germline V gene sequence: CDR1 DFQATT, CDR2 SNEGSKA (reference sequence). The J segment lost 0 bases and the V segment lost 4 bases, leaving 9 bases of the junction unmatched. There are 15 residues in the CDR3. CDR3 DNA sequence: TGCAGTGCTACGCGAATGGGGGGGAACTCCTACGAGCAGTACTTC. It specifies CSATRMGGNSYEQYF.

This chain joins TRBV12-3 or TRBV12-4 and TRBJ2-5; 9 bases fit TRBD2. Trimming at V came to 8 bases and at J to 5 bases, leaving 24 bases not matched to a gene. This CDR3 contains 19 residues. CDR3 sequence (DNA): TGTGCCAGCTGTTCTGGCCCCACTTCTAGCGGGGCATCCCCGGAGACCCAGTACTTC. Amino acid sequence: CASCSGPTSSGASPETQYF.